Given below is one T cell receptor (beta chain) in context. The same CDR3 also results from other DNA sequences found in this sample. This record belongs to a study of control samples from healthy donors and cancer patients. Germline-derived CDR1 and CDR2 are SGHRS and YFSETQ. V shed 2 bases, J shed 0 bases, and the junction held 2 bases outside the gene matches. The CDR3 runs to 16 residues. Clones were read by immunoSEQ multiplex PCR, and TCRdb kept only the in-frame ones, dropping some. The data show some 150,000 clones, 95% to 96% seen once. The gene calls are TRBV5-1 and TRBJ2-3; 11 nucleotides align to TRBD2. The sequence came from a woman aged 25 to 45 in good health. The material sequenced was blood. The CDR3 reads CASSFLAGGSTDTQYF. The CDR3 bases are TGCGCCAGCAGCTTCCTAGCGGGAGGCAGCACAGATACGCAGTATTTT.